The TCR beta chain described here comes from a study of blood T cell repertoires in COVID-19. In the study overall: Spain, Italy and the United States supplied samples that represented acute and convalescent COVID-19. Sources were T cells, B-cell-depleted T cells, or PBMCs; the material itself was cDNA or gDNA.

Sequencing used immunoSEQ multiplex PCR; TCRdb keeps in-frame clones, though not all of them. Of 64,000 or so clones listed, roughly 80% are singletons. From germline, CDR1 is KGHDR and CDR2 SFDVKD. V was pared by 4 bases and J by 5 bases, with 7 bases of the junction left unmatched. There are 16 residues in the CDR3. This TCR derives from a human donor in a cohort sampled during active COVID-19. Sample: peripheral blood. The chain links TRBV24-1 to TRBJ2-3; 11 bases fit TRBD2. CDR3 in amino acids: CATSDTTGTSGDTQYF. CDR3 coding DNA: TGTGCCACCAGTGACACCACCGGGACTAGCGGAGATACGCAGTATTTT.